Below are 15 T cell receptor beta chains sequenced from a single sample in a study of cytomegalovirus exposure and HLA in healthy donors (dated by TCRdb to about 2017). Library preparation was by the immunoSEQ multiplex PCR assay. For the multiplex PCR, a mixture combining 60 forward primers for TCR Vbeta segments and 13 reverse primers for TCR Jbeta segments was used. TCRdb holds this immuneACCESS table with in-frame rearrangements only. Some clones are missing; in checked studies, unresolved V genes explain under half, and the rest has no known cause. In this sample the table shows 95,000 to 150,000 clones, more than 65% of which occur a single time. Jointly, the top ten make up around 3.9% of the sample. Specimen: PBMCs. Receptor source: a human donor in good health.

This chain joins TRBV11-1 and TRBJ2-5, with TRBD1 matching over 10 bases. The DNA end is more similar to TRBJ2-7, so the J call may be wrong. There are 16 residues in the CDR3. Germline lookup yields CDR1 SGHAT and CDR2 FQDESV (reference sequence). Here the CDR3 DNA reads TGTGCCAGCAGCCCCTATCCTAGGACAGGGGGATACGAGCAGTACTTC. This gives the protein CASSPYPRTGGYEQYF.

This CDR3 is CASSVSSGTTNEKLFF. For the CDR3, the DNA is TGTGCCAGCAGCGTCTCTTCAGGGACAACTAATGAAAAACTGTTTTTT. V and J are TRBV9 and TRBJ1-4; D perhaps matches TRBD1 (5 bases). The CDR3 consists of 16 residues. V lost 2 bases and J 0 bases, leaving 11 bases between the germline ends. The germline V gene encodes CDR1 SGDLS and CDR2 YYNGEE.

The V and J genes are TRBV2 and TRBJ2-7; 8 positions agree with TRBD1. The trim removed 4 bases at V and 5 bases at J, leaving 10 bases unmatched. This CDR3 is built from 15 residues. Per the germline V gene, CDR1 is SNHLY and CDR2 is FYNNEI. CDR3 amino acids: CASSGKDRVPDEQYF. As DNA, the CDR3 is TGTGCCAGCAGTGGCAAGGACAGGGTTCCTGACGAGCAGTACTTC.

The rearrangement links TRBV2 to TRBJ2-7, with D unclear. The CDR3 spans 14 residues. The germline gives CDR1 SNHLY, CDR2 FYNNEI. Trimming stripped 10 bases from V and 5 bases from J, with 21 bases between. The CDR3 DNA is TGTGCCACTTCCAAGGAAGGAGCCCCTAACGAGCAGTACTTC. This translates into CATSKEGAPNEQYF.

V gene TRBV4-1 combines with J gene TRBJ2-7; the D gene is possibly TRBD2 (6 bases). V lost 2 bases, J lost 3 bases, and 14 bases lay in between. The CDR3 is 15 residues long. Looked up from germline, CDR1 is MGHRA and CDR2 is YSYEKL. The CDR3: CASSQYTSSYYEQYF. As DNA, the CDR3 is TGCGCCAGCAGCCAATACACTAGCAGTTACTACGAGCAGTACTTC.

This chain links TRBV6-5 with TRBJ1-1; maybe TRBD1 (6 bases). Trimming stripped 6 bases from V and 0 bases from J, with 11 bases between. The CDR3 has 14 amino acids. Germline V lookup: CDR1 MNHEY, CDR2 SVGAGI. The CDR3 DNA is TGTGCCAGCAGCTCGGGACACCTGAACACTGAAGCTTTCTTT. This sequence encodes CASSSGHLNTEAFF.

The chain recombines TRBV19 with TRBJ2-5, with 7 bases matching TRBD1. J gave up 6 bases and V 5 bases, and 9 bases lay outside the gene matches. CDR1 is LNHDA and CDR2 is SQIVND in the germline V gene (reference sequence). The CDR3 runs 14 residues. The CDR3, as DNA: TGTGCCAGTAGTGCAGGACAGGAGCTTAAGACCCAGTACTTC. Protein: CASSAGQELKTQYF.

The chain employs TRBV6-5 and TRBJ2-7, with TRBD1 matching over 8 bases. The CDR3 contains 15 residues. V gave up 5 bases and J gave up 4 bases; unmatched junction bases: 10. The germline gives CDR1 MNHEY, CDR2 SVGAGI. The CDR3 region is CASSQLTGAPYEQYF. As DNA, the CDR3 is TGTGCCAGCAGTCAGCTGACAGGGGCGCCATACGAGCAGTACTTC.

This sequence joins TRBV20-1 and TRBJ2-7, with TRBD1 as a possible D gene (6 bases). The V gene lost 7 bases and the J gene lost 2 bases, with 9 bases spanning the gap. The CDR3 runs 11 residues. The V gene's germline CDR1 is DFQATT and CDR2 SNEGSKA (reference sequence). CDR3: CSVQGPYEQYF. The CDR3 bases are TGCAGTGTACAGGGCCCCTACGAGCAGTACTTC.

This chain connects TRBV7-9 to TRBJ2-7; TRBD2 agrees at 14 bases. Germline values: CDR1 SEHNR, CDR2 FQNEAQ (reference sequence). The ends lost 3 bases at V and 6 bases at J; junction bases unmatched: 7. CDR3 size: 16 residues. CDR3 sequence reads: CASSFPGLAGAAEQYF. The DNA for the CDR3 is TGTGCCAGCAGCTTCCCGGGACTAGCGGGAGCGGCCGAGCAGTACTTC. Together with reference TRBV7-9 and TRBJ2-7, the CDR3 gives the full variable domain: DTGVSQNPRHKITKRGQNVTFRCDPISEHNRLYWYRQTLGQGPEFLTYFQNEAQLEKSRLLSDRFSAERPKGSFSTLEIQRTEQGDSAMYLCASSFPGLAGAAEQYFGPGTRLTVT.

In nucleotides, the CDR3 is TGTGCCAGCAGCTTGAAGGATCAGCGACTCAAGCTTGGCGAGCAGTACTTC. Amino acid sequence: CASSLKDQRLKLGEQYF. The chain recombines TRBV5-6 with TRBJ2-7; D not resolved. Germline CDR1 and CDR2: SGHDT and YYEEEE. The CDR3 has 17 amino acids. V lost 1 base and J 6 bases, leaving 23 bases between the germline ends.

V gene TRBV15 combines with J gene TRBJ1-2, with D perhaps TRBD1 (6 bases). Looked up from germline, CDR1 is LNHNV and CDR2 is YYDKDF (reference sequence). This CDR3 is built from 13 residues. Trimming took off 0 bases at V and 4 bases at J, with 6 bases between the two ends. The DNA for the CDR3 is TGTGCCACCAGCAGAGACAGGGGCTATGGCTACACCTTC. It yields the protein CATSRDRGYGYTF.

The rearrangement links TRBV19 to TRBJ1-1; D gene ambiguous. Germline loops: CDR1 LNHDA, CDR2 SQIVND (reference sequence). V was shortened by 5 bases and J by 0 bases, with 7 bases between the two germline ends. The CDR3 runs 13 residues. The CDR3 DNA is TGTGCCAGTAGTTCGGGGATGAACACTGAAGCTTTCTTT. Translated, it gives CASSSGMNTEAFF.

The gene calls are TRBV27 and TRBJ2-7; 7 bases match TRBD1. CDR1 is MNHEY, CDR2 SMNVEV, per germline (reference sequence). This CDR3 has 14 amino acids. The V segment lost 3 bases and the J segment 4 bases; nucleotides outside the gene matches: 6. DNA of the CDR3: TGTGCCAGCAGTTTCCGCGAACAGGGGTACGAGCAGTACTTC. Translation: CASSFREQGYEQYF.

The chain has TRBV6-1 and TRBJ2-7, with D maybe TRBD1 (6 bases). The V and J ends lost 6 bases and 0 bases respectively, with 12 bases between them. The CDR3 contains 14 residues. Germline V CDR1 and CDR2: MNHNS, SASEGT. CDR3 amino acids: CASSSGVSSYEQYF. The CDR3 DNA reads as TGTGCCAGCAGCTCAGGGGTGAGCTCCTACGAGCAGTACTTC.